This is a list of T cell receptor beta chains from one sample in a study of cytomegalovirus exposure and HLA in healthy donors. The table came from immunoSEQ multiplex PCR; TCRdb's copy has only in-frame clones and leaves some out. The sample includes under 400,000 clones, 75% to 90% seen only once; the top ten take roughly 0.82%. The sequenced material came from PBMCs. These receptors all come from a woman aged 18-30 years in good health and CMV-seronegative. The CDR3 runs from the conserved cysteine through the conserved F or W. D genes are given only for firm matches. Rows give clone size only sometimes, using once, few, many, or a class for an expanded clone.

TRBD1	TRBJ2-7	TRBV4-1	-	TGCGCCAGCAGCCAAGTGGGACAGGGATACTACGAGCAGTACTTC	CASSQVGQGYYEQYF
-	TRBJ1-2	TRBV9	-	TGTGCCAGCAGCGTAGATGGGACTGGAGGCTACACCTTC	CASSVDGTGGYTF
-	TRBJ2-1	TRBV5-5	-	TGTGCCAGCAGTTCAAATGAGCAGTTCTTC	CASSSNEQFF
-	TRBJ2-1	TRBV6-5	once	TGTGCCAGCAGCGGACAGAACTACAATGAGCAGTTCTTC	CASSGQNYNEQFF
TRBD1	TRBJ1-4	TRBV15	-	TGTGCCACCAGCAGAGGACAGGGTAGTGAGAAACTGTTTTTT	CATSRGQGSEKLFF
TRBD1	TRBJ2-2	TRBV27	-	TGTGCCAGCAGTAGGGACAGGGGGCGAGGCACCGGGGAGCTGTTTTTT	CASSRDRGRGTGELFF
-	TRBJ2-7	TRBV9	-	TGCGCCAGCAGCACCCATGGAAAGGGGGAGCAGTACTTC	CASSTHGKGEQYF
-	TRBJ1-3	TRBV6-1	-	TGTGCCAGCAGTGAAGCGCGAGGCAGCGCTGCAAACACCATATATTTT	CASSEARGSAANTIYF
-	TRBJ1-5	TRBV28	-	TGTGCCAGCAGTTCAGGGGTAGTTCAGCCCCAGCATTTT	CASSSGVVQPQHF
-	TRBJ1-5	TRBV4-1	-	TGCGCCAGCAGCCAAGATAGGCGGGAGAGGGATCAGCCCCAGCATTTT	CASSQDRRERDQPQHF
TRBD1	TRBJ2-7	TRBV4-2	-	TGTGCCAGCAGCCAAGAGGACCGTCCGGGACAGGGCTACGAGCAGTACTTC	CASSQEDRPGQGYEQYF
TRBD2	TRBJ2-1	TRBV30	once	TGTGCCTGGAGTCCCAGGACTAGCGGGAGGGTAACCTACAATGAGCAGTTCTTC	CAWSPRTSGRVTYNEQFF
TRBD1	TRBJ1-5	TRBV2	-	TGTGCCAGCAGTGTACTAGGACAGGGTGTTGCTCAGCCCCAGCATTTT	CASSVLGQGVAQPQHF
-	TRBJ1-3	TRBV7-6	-	TGTGCCAGCAGTCCTACCGGGACACATGGAAACACCATATATTTT	CASSPTGTHGNTIYF
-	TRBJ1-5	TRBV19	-	TGTGCCAGTAGTATTGAACAGAATCAGCCCCAGCATTTT	CASSIEQNQPQHF
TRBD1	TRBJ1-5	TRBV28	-	TGTGCCAGCAGTGACTGGACAGGGAGGGTTCAGCCCCAGCATTTT	CASSDWTGRVQPQHF
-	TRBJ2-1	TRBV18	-	TGTGCCAGCTCACCCCCGATTGGACTTAATGAGCAGTTCTTC	CASSPPIGLNEQFF
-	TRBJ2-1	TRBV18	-	TGTGCCAGCTCACCGGGGGCGGGGGCCCGGTTCTCCTACAATGAGCAGTTCTTC	CASSPGAGARFSYNEQFF
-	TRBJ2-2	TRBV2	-	TGTGCCAGCAGTTGGCAGAACACCGGGGAGCTGTTTTTT	CASSWQNTGELFF
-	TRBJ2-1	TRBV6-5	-	TGTGCCAGCAGTTCTAGCGATGAGCAGTTCTTC	CASSSSDEQFF
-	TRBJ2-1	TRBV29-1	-	TGCAGCGTGGCCGGAGGGGATACCTACAATGAGCAGTTCTTC	CSVAGGDTYNEQFF
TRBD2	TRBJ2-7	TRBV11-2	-	TGTGCCAGCAGCTACCTAGCCGGGACTAGCGGGACCTACGAGCAGTACTTC	CASSYLAGTSGTYEQYF
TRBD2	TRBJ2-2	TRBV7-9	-	TGTGCCAGCAGCTTAGCGACTAGCGGATTCCCCGGGGAGCTGTTTTTT	CASSLATSGFPGELFF
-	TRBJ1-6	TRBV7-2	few	TGTGCCAGCAGCTTAGGCAGGTCCGCACCCCTCCACTTT	CASSLGRSAPLHF
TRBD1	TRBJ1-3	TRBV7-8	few	TGTGCCAGCAGCCTAGGACAGGCAAGAAACACCATATATTTT	CASSLGQARNTIYF
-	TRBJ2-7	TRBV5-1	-	TGCGCCAGCATCCCGACTAGAAATTACGAGCAGTACTTC	CASIPTRNYEQYF
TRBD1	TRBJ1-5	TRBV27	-	TGTGCCAACTCCAGGGGGCGCGGTGATCAGCCCCAGCATTTT	CANSRGRGDQPQHF
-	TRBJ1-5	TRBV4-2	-	TGTGCCAGCAGCCATCGCGCCGCCACGGGTCGCAATCAGCCCCAGCATTTT	CASSHRAATGRNQPQHF
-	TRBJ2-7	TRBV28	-	TGTGCCAGCAGCCTAAGGGTGGGAGGGGGTTACTTC	CASSLRVGGGYF
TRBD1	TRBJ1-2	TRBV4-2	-	TGTGCCAGCAGCCAACCGACAGGGAATGGCTACACCTTC	CASSQPTGNGYTF
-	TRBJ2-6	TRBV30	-	TGTGCCTGGCGGAAAAAACAGGAGAGTGGGGCCAACGTCCTGACTTTC	CAWRKKQESGANVLTF
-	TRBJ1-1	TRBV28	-	TGTGCCAGCAGCCCTCTGAGGAGCCCTGAAGCTTTCTTT	CASSPLRSPEAFF
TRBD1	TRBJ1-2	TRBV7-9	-	TGTGCCAGCCAAGGACAGGCCTCGACATTTAACTATGGCTACACCTTC	CASQGQASTFNYGYTF
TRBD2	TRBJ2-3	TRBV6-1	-	TGTGCCAGCAGTGGGCGACTAGCGTTGACAGATACGCAGTATTTT	CASSGRLALTDTQYF
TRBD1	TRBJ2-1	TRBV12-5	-	TGTGCTAGTGGAATACAGGGGGACTCCTACAATGAGCAGTTCTTC	CASGIQGDSYNEQFF
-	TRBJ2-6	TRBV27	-	TGTGCCAGCAGTCTCGGTTCGGGGTCTGGGGCCAACGTCCTGACTTTC	CASSLGSGSGANVLTF
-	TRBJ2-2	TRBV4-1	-	TGCGCCAGCAGCCCCGGACTGCGGGGCGGCGGCACCGGGGAGCTGTTTTTT	CASSPGLRGGGTGELFF
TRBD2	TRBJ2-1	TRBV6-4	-	TGTGCCAGCAGTGACTCGGCCGGGACTAGCGGGAGCGATGAGCAGTTCTTC	CASSDSAGTSGSDEQFF
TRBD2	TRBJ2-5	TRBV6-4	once	TGTGCCAGCAGTCGCCCTACTGGGGGGGGGAGGGGCGAGACCCAGTACTTC	CASSRPTGGGRGETQYF
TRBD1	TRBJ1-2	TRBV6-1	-	TGTGCCAGTGTACAGGGGGGGGGCTACACCTTC	CASVQGGGYTF
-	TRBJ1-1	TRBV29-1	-	TGCAGCACCTTACGGGGTGCTGAAGCTTTCTTT	CSTLRGAEAFF
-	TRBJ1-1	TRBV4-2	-	TGTGCCAGCGCACAAGGAGGTGAAGCTTTCTTT	CASAQGGEAFF
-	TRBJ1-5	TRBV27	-	TGTGCCAGCAGTTTATTGGGCCCCAATCAGCCCCAGCATTTT	CASSLLGPNQPQHF
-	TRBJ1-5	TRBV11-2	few	TGTGCCAGCAGCTTGAGACCGGACAATTCGTTTCAGCCCCAGCATTTT	CASSLRPDNSFQPQHF
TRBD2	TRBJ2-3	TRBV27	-	TGTGCCAGCAAACTACTAGCGGGAACAGATACGCAGTATTTT	CASKLLAGTDTQYF
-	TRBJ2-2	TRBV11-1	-	TGTGCCAGCAGCCCCCGGAGCGGGCTTAACACCGGGGAGCTGTTTTTT	CASSPRSGLNTGELFF
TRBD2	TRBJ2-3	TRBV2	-	TGTGCCAGCAGTGAAAGCGGGGGGGCAAGGGATACGCAGTATTTT	CASSESGGARDTQYF
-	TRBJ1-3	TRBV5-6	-	TGTGCCAGCAGCTTGGGCTCAGTTGGAAACACCATATATTTT	CASSLGSVGNTIYF
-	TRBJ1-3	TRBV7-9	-	TGTGCCAGCAGCTTAGGTCTTGGAAACACCATATATTTT	CASSLGLGNTIYF
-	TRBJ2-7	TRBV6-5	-	TGTGCCAGCAGTTACTCGTTCCTTTACGAGCAGTACTTC	CASSYSFLYEQYF
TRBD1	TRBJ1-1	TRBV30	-	TGTGCCTGGAGTACAGGGGTAGCTATCACTGAAGCTTTCTTT	CAWSTGVAITEAFF